Listed below are T cell receptor beta chains from one sample, sequenced in a study of blood T cell repertoires in COVID-19. The protocol was immunoSEQ multiplex PCR, while the TCRdb copy is restricted to in-frame clones and leaves out a portion. The data contain roughly 230,000 clones, around 82% of them seen just once; the ten biggest clones take up 3.4%. Sequencing input: PBMCs or T cells enriched from blood (not recorded which). The receptor set was obtained from a man in his fifties or sixties who had recovered from COVID-19. Each CDR3 is given with its conserved first and last residue. D genes are given only for firm matches. Clone size is given for some rows only: seen once, a few or many times, or a class if the clone is expanded.

TRBD1 - TRBJ1-3 TRBV7-9 TGTGCCAGCAGCCCAGGGGGCCCTCGGGGAAACACCATATATTTT CASSPGGPRGNTIYF
- - TRBJ1-1 TRBV3-1/TRBV3-2 TGTGCCAGCAGCCAAGCGGCTGGGGGCCTCTCTTCGACTGAAGCTTTCTTT CASSQAAGGLSSTEAFF
- - TRBJ2-3 TRBV10-1 TGCGCCAGCAGTGAGTCAACTAGTAGCACAGATACGCAGTATTTT CASSESTSSTDTQYF
TRBD1 - TRBJ1-2 TRBV6-5 TGTGCCAGCAGTCTACAGGGGTCGGCCTATGGCTACACCTTC CASSLQGSAYGYTF
- few TRBJ1-5 TRBV6-5 TGTGCCAGCAGGGCCGACAGGAAGCAGCCCCAGCATTTT CASRADRKQPQHF
- - TRBJ2-7 TRBV7-2 TGTGCCACCAGGCTTGGAGAGGGACTCGAGCAGTACTTC CATRLGEGLEQYF
- - TRBJ1-1 TRBV5-1 TGCGCCAGCAGCTTGGCCGGGGGGGTATTGGACACTGAAGCTTTCTTT CASSLAGGVLDTEAFF
TRBD2 - TRBJ2-1 TRBV7-3 TGTGCCAGCAGCTTAACGCCAGCGGGAGGTTACAATGAGCAGTTCTTC CASSLTPAGGYNEQFF
TRBD2 - TRBJ2-3 TRBV19 TGTGCCAGTAGTCTTAGCGGGGCGGAGGAGACAGATACGCAGTATTTT CASSLSGAEETDTQYF
- once TRBJ1-6 TRBV9 TGTGCCAGCAGCGTAGGTGGAGGGAGGAATTCACCCCTCCACTTT CASSVGGGRNSPLHF
- - TRBJ2-3 TRBV30 TGTGCCTGGAGTGGGGCTAGCGGCACAGATACGCAGTATTTT CAWSGASGTDTQYF
- - TRBJ2-6 TRBV9 TGTGCCAGCAGCGTAGTGGGAGCTGGGGCCAACGTCCTGACTTTC CASSVVGAGANVLTF
TRBD1 - TRBJ1-2 TRBV20-1 TGCAGTGCTAGTCCGGGGATGGGACAGGGGATCTATGGCTACACCTTC CSASPGMGQGIYGYTF
- - TRBJ2-2 TRBV10-3 TGTGCCATCAAGCCCCAACAGGTTGACACCGGGGAGCTGTTTTTT CAIKPQQVDTGELFF
- few TRBJ1-5 TRBV14 TGTGCCAGCAGCCCTACAGGGTACAATCAGCCCCAGCATTTT CASSPTGYNQPQHF
- - TRBJ1-2 TRBV7-9 TGTGCCAGCAGCCCAGGAGGGAAGAGGGATAACTATGGCTACACCTTC CASSPGGKRDNYGYTF
- - TRBJ1-5 TRBV10-2 TGCGCCAGCGGATTACAGGGTGGTCAGCCCCAGCATTTT CASGLQGGQPQHF
- - TRBJ2-7 TRBV18 TGTGCCAGCTCACCAACCGGGAACTACGAGCAGTACTTC CASSPTGNYEQYF
TRBD1 - TRBJ1-1 TRBV5-1 TGCGCCAGCAGCCCCTTGACAGGGGTGGTGACTGAAGCTTTCTTT CASSPLTGVVTEAFF
- - TRBJ2-7 TRBV11-3 TGTGCCAGCAGCTTAGAGCGGAATTACGAGCAGTACTTC CASSLERNYEQYF
TRBD1 - TRBJ2-5 TRBV11-2 TGTGCCAGCAGCTCGACTACAGGGGGTGAGACCCAGTACTTC CASSSTTGGETQYF
- - TRBJ2-5 TRBV10-3 TGTGCCATCAGTGAAGGGGAAGACCAGTACTTC CAISEGEDQYF
- - TRBJ2-7 TRBV9 TGTGCCAGCAGCGCGACTAGGACCCCCTACGAGCAGTACTTC CASSATRTPYEQYF
- - TRBJ2-6 TRBV27 TGTGCCAGCAGTTTCTCCGGGGCCAACGTCCTGACTTTC CASSFSGANVLTF
TRBD2 few TRBJ2-2 TRBV28 TGTGCCAGCAGTTTGTGGCTAGCGGTGAACACCGGGGAGCTGTTTTTT CASSLWLAVNTGELFF